The 26 T cell receptor beta chains reported below all come from one sample, sequenced in a study of T cells after yellow fever vaccination (dated by TCRdb to between 2017 and 2020). Explained via the paper, the treatment or condition label denotes: live attenuated yellow fever vaccine strain. The method was 5' RACE. For sequencing, an Illumina HiSeq 2500 was employed. TCRdb cleaned the public reads at Q25 with fastp, built clones with MiXCR and kept in-frame beta chains. When rows share a CDR3 protein, they turn into one entry using the most common DNA and genes. The sample table lists 550,000 to 750,000 distinct CDR3 sequences, about 13% of them with a count of one. Over 12% of the sample is in the top ten clones. The input for sequencing was PBMCs, taken on the day of the yellow fever booster vaccination. The receptor set was obtained from a man aged 30 to 45 who received the YFV17D yellow fever vaccine.

This clonotype was detected a few times. This chain uses TRBV28 with TRBJ2-6, with D perhaps matching TRBD1 (5 bases). Per the germline V gene, CDR1 is MDHEN and CDR2 is SYDVKM. V lost 3 bases to trimming and J lost 0 bases, with 12 bases between them. The CDR3 runs to 17 residues. The CDR3 here is CASSLIQGRSGANVLTF. CDR3 sequence (DNA): TGTGCCAGCAGTTTGATTCAGGGCCGCTCTGGGGCCAACGTCCTGACTTTC.

This clonotype came up a few times. The chain recombines TRBV12-3 or TRBV12-4 with TRBJ2-1; the match to TRBD1 covers 9 bases. J lost 7 bases, V lost 6 bases, and 10 bases had no gene match. There are 15 residues in the CDR3. The CDR3 spells CASSLGQGSWNEQFF. The CDR3 nucleotides read TGTGCCAGCAGCCTGGGACAGGGCTCGTGGAATGAGCAGTTCTTC.

The V gene is TRBV20-1, the J gene TRBJ1-2; D remains unclear. Per the germline V gene, CDR1 is DFQATT and CDR2 is SNEGSKA (reference sequence). The V end was cut by 3 bases, the J end by 8 bases, with 22 bases between. CDR3 length: 15 residues. The CDR3 sequence: CSASEPLGAVDGYTF. The DNA of the CDR3 is TGCAGTGCTAGTGAACCGCTCGGCGCGGTAGACGGCTACACCTTC.

The sample holds many counts of this clonotype. V and J are TRBV5-1 and TRBJ1-2; D remains unclear. The CDR3 spans 14 residues. Trimming left V 5 bases short and J 1 base short, with 12 bases between. The germline CDR1 and CDR2 sequences are SGHRS and YFSETQ. In nucleotides, the CDR3 is TGCGCCAGCAGGGACCAAATGAGTAACTATGGCTACACCTTC. Protein: CASRDQMSNYGYTF.

This clonotype was picked up a small number of times. CDR3 residues: CASSLEVRLAGGRGYEQYF. DNA for the CDR3: TGTGCCAGCAGCTTAGAAGTTCGACTAGCGGGAGGTCGGGGATACGAGCAGTACTTC. The V call is TRBV7-8, the J call TRBJ2-7, with 13 bases fitting TRBD2. V lost 1 base, J lost 4 bases, and 13 bases stayed unmatched. Germline V lookup: CDR1 SGHVS, CDR2 FQNEAQ. This CDR3 is 19 amino acids long. Complete variable domain (other parts from reference TRBV7-8 and TRBJ2-7): GAGVSQSPRYKVAKRGQDVALRCDPISGHVSLFWYQQALGQGPEFLTYFQNEAQLDKSGLPSDRFFAERPEGSVSTLKIQRTQQEDSAVYLCASSLEVRLAGGRGYEQYFGPGTRLTVT.

Only a few counts were recorded for this clonotype. J is TRBJ2-7 and V is TRBV28, with D perhaps matching TRBD2 (5 bases). Trimming cost V 1 base and J 1 base, with 14 bases left between them. This CDR3 is built from 16 residues. From germline, CDR1 is MDHEN and CDR2 SYDVKM. CDR3 residues: CASSLSGVGISYEQYF. In nucleotides, the CDR3 is TGTGCCAGCAGTTTATCCGGGGTAGGAATATCCTACGAGCAGTACTTC.

The chain combines TRBV12-3 or TRBV12-4 with TRBJ2-3, with TRBD2 identical over 12 bases. Unmatched junction bases numbered 7, after V lost 4 bases and J lost 5 bases. This CDR3 contains 16 residues. The CDR3 loop is CASSSSGRAAVDTQYF. For the CDR3, the DNA is TGTGCCAGCAGTTCTAGCGGGAGGGCCGCCGTAGATACGCAGTATTTT.

CDR3 DNA sequence: TGCAGTGCTCCTAGCGGGAGGGCCTTGGATACGCAGTATTTT. Translating gives CSAPSGRALDTQYF. V and J are TRBV20-1 and TRBJ2-3; 12 bases agree with TRBD2. Losses at the gene ends were 5 bases for V and 6 bases for J; bases not matched to a gene: 6. Germline V gene sequence: CDR1 DFQATT, CDR2 SNEGSKA (reference sequence). There are 14 residues in the CDR3.

This clonotype has ten or more counts. The chain is built from TRBV18 and TRBJ1-5, with D perhaps TRBD1 (5 bases). Germline CDR1 is KGHSH and CDR2 is LQKENI. The ends were cut back, 4 bases at V and 4 bases at J, with 11 bases in the middle. The CDR3 runs 14 residues. This CDR3 is CASSLAGTNQPQHF. The DNA of the CDR3 is TGTGCCAGCTCACTTGCAGGGACGAATCAGCCCCAGCATTTT.

The sample holds a few counts of this clonotype. The chain has TRBV6-2 or TRBV6-3 and TRBJ2-7; a weak D match, TRBD1 (6 bases). From germline, CDR1 is MNHEY and CDR2 SVGEGT. Trimming removed 8 bases from V and 7 bases from J, with 15 bases in between. The CDR3 runs 12 residues. The DNA of the CDR3 is TGTGCCAGCTGCGAACCCAGGGGTGAGCAGTACTTC. It translates to CASCEPRGEQYF.

The genes are TRBV28 and TRBJ2-1; D uncertain. Trimming pared 3 bases from V and 5 bases from J, leaving 14 bases between. Germline loops: CDR1 MDHEN, CDR2 SYDVKM. This CDR3 has 15 amino acids. DNA for the CDR3: TGTGCCAGCAGTTTGCCGAACCTCGGCCACAATGAGCAGTTCTTC. As protein: CASSLPNLGHNEQFF.

The chain uses TRBV13 and TRBJ2-1; either TRBD1 or TRBD2 may supply D (6 bases each). This CDR3 has 17 amino acids. Germline V gene lookup returns CDR1 PRHDT and CDR2 FYEKMQ (reference sequence). V dropped 5 bases and J dropped 4 bases, with 21 bases sitting between them. CDR3 sequence: CASSPGLSGGGYNEQFF. The DNA for the CDR3 is TGTGCCAGCAGCCCCGGGCTCAGCGGAGGGGGGTACAATGAGCAGTTCTTC.

V gene TRBV27 combines with J gene TRBJ2-7; possibly TRBD1 or TRBD2 for D (6 bases each). V was pared by 3 bases and J by 2 bases, with 11 bases between. The germline V gene has CDR1 MNHEY and CDR2 SMNVEV (reference sequence). The CDR3 contains 14 residues. CDR3 sequence reads: CASSFFGGAYEQYF. CDR3 nucleotide sequence: TGTGCCAGCAGTTTTTTCGGGGGCGCCTACGAGCAGTACTTC.

J is TRBJ1-1 and V is TRBV6-2 or TRBV6-3, with 10 bases matching TRBD1. Germline lookup yields CDR1 MNHEY and CDR2 SVGEGT. Trimming at V came to 1 base and at J to 3 bases, leaving 5 bases not matched to a gene. The length of the CDR3 is 16 residues. The CDR3 here is CASSYLSGTGDTEAFF. The DNA of the CDR3 is TGTGCCAGCAGTTACTTGTCCGGGACAGGGGACACTGAAGCTTTCTTT.

This clonotype has a count of ten or more. CDR3 sequence: CASRPLAGSYEQYF. Written as DNA, the CDR3 is TGTGCCAGTAGACCTTTAGCGGGATCCTACGAGCAGTACTTC. J is TRBJ2-7 and V is TRBV19; 8 positions match TRBD2. Germline V gene sequence: CDR1 LNHDA, CDR2 SQIVND (reference sequence). CDR3 length: 14 residues. V shed 6 bases, J shed 1 base, and the junction held 5 bases outside the gene matches.

The V and J genes are TRBV27 and TRBJ1-6; D not certain. The CDR3 covers 15 residues. Germline lookup yields CDR1 MNHEY and CDR2 SMNVEV (reference sequence). V was clipped by 5 bases and J by 6 bases, with 14 bases between them. CDR3 region: CASSPLPGFNSPLHF. CDR3 bases: TGTGCCAGCAGTCCACTCCCGGGATTTAATTCACCCCTCCACTTT.

This clonotype was observed a handful of times. The chain is built from TRBV9 and TRBJ2-1; D gene unclear. The CDR3 has 15 amino acids. Germline V gene sequence: CDR1 SGDLS, CDR2 YYNGEE. V lost 0 bases and J 6 bases, leaving 13 bases between the germline ends. Written as DNA, the CDR3 is TGTGCCAGCAGCGTAGCTGGCGCCCCCCTCAATGAGCAGTTCTTC. Encoded protein: CASSVAGAPLNEQFF.

V usage is TRBV7-3 and J usage is TRBJ1-1; D is unresolved. V lost 3 bases, J lost 1 base, and 9 bases lay in between. The CDR3 runs 14 residues. Germline CDR1 SGHTA, CDR2 FQGTGA. The CDR3 coding sequence is TGTGCCAGCAGCTTCGGCCCCGGGAACACTGAAGCTTTCTTT. It yields the protein CASSFGPGNTEAFF.

This clonotype was found a few times. The V call is TRBV5-5, the J call TRBJ1-2, with unresolved D. Germline assignment: CDR1 SGHKS and CDR2 YYEKEE (reference sequence). Trimming cost V 4 bases and J 6 bases, with 10 bases left between them. The CDR3 runs to 12 residues. CDR3: CASSPLMDGYTF. The CDR3 DNA reads TGTGCCAGCAGCCCCTTGATGGATGGCTACACCTTC.

This clonotype was picked up a small number of times. The gene calls are TRBV24-1 and TRBJ2-1; D tentatively fits TRBD1 or TRBD2 (5 bases each). CDR3 length: 13 residues. Trimming took 4 bases from V and 10 from J, leaving 13 bases between them. Germline assignment: CDR1 KGHDR and CDR2 SFDVKD. The CDR3 DNA is TGTGCCACCAGTGAGGCGAAAGAGGGGGAGCAGTTCTTC. Its translation: CATSEAKEGEQFF.

This clonotype occurred a few times. This rearrangement joins TRBV5-1 to TRBJ2-6; 7 bases match TRBD1. CDR3 length: 18 amino acids. Losses at the gene ends were 4 bases for V and 12 bases for J; bases not matched to a gene: 22. Germline V gene lookup returns CDR1 SGHRS and CDR2 YFSETQ. CDR3 in DNA: TGCGCCAGCAGCCCAATAGCCAGGACAGGCTCGATAGAGGTCGTCCTGACTTTC. Translation gives CASSPIARTGSIEVVLTF.

This clonotype was counted only a few times. This chain connects TRBV20-1 to TRBJ1-5; D not resolved. Per germline, CDR1 DFQATT and CDR2 SNEGSKA (reference sequence). The length of the CDR3 is 16 residues. Trimming pared 0 bases from V and 2 bases from J, leaving 14 bases between. The CDR3 region is CSARDIAVGGNQPQHF. The CDR3, as DNA: TGCAGTGCTAGAGATATCGCAGTCGGGGGCAATCAGCCCCAGCATTTT.

In its sample, this clonotype was seen a few times. The gene calls are TRBV20-1 and TRBJ2-3; TRBD2 might be the D (6 bases). V lost 5 bases to trimming and J lost 5 bases, with 29 bases between them. Germline loops: CDR1 DFQATT, CDR2 SNEGSKA (reference sequence). This CDR3 has 18 residues. The CDR3 bases are TGCAGTGCTCCTTCACCGTACCCCTGGGACTCCAGAGGAGATACGCAGTATTTT. Amino acids: CSAPSPYPWDSRGDTQYF.

This clonotype was seen a few times. The chain has TRBV20-1 and TRBJ2-1; 8 bases agree with TRBD2. The germline V gene encodes CDR1 DFQATT and CDR2 SNEGSKA (reference sequence). V dropped 5 bases and J dropped 5; count of bases not matched to a gene: 5. The CDR3 consists of 13 residues. For the CDR3, the DNA is TGCAGTGCTCCGGGACTAGGAGACAATGAGCAGTTCTTC. It codes for CSAPGLGDNEQFF.

This clonotype was counted only a few times. The chain employs TRBV20-1 and TRBJ2-3, with 12 bases that match TRBD2. The CDR3 consists of 13 residues. V shed 7 bases, J shed 6 bases, and the junction held 5 bases outside the gene matches. CDR1 DFQATT and CDR2 SNEGSKA come from the germline V gene (reference sequence). The CDR3 region is CSGLAGVGDTQYF. The CDR3 bases are TGCAGTGGACTAGCGGGAGTGGGGGATACGCAGTATTTT.

This clonotype was seen only a few times. This sequence joins TRBV20-1 and TRBJ2-7; 11 nucleotides match TRBD2. V shed 3 bases and J 3 bases; nucleotides not matched to a gene: 16. The CDR3 loop spans 18 amino acids. CDR1 and CDR2 from the germline V gene are DFQATT and SNEGSKA (reference sequence). The DNA of the CDR3 is TGCAGTGCTAGCCAATCCGGGACTAGCGGTTTCCCCGGCTACGAGCAGTACTTC. It is translated as CSASQSGTSGFPGYEQYF.